Listed below are T cell receptor beta chains from one sample, sequenced in a study of read filtering for tumor transcriptome and immune sequencing. TCRdb redid the calling of the reads with MiXCR, one entry per CDR3 protein. Of approximately 40,000 distinct CDR3 sequences in the sample, roughly 15% are singletons; the top ten hold around 26%. Sequenced: a population of CD138-negative cells sorted from bone marrow. The receptors were gathered from a donor over 35 with multiple myeloma. Each CDR3 is given without its conserved first and last residue. Each record gives: clone size, J gene, V gene, CDR3 protein. Where a row states a size, it is once, few, many or the class of an expanded clone; other rows omit it.

many | TRBJ2-1 | TRBV29-1 | SVDRANEQF
NA | TRBJ2-1 | TRBV29-1 | SVVGLGLAGTYNEQF
few | TRBJ2-1 | TRBV20-1 | SAGKQGYSYNEQF
many | TRBJ2-2 | TRBV20-1 | SARASGRALSGELF
NA | TRBJ2-1 | TRBV11-3 | ASAKGLALVSNEQF
many | TRBJ2-1 | TRBV29-1 | SGETGPNEQF
many | TRBJ2-3 | TRBV12-3/TRBV12-4 | ASSLYPNTQY
many | TRBJ2-1 | TRBV7-2 | ASSPRPGAHEQF
many | TRBJ2-4 | TRBV7-2 | ASNIGGSNGINIQY
many | TRBJ2-3 | TRBV7-8 | ASSAVTLDTQY
NA | TRBJ2-7 | TRBV5-1 | ASSLTAGVYEQY
many | TRBJ2-7 | TRBV14 | ASSQGPFGLY
many | TRBJ2-5 | TRBV5-1 | ASSPPRTGKETQY
once | TRBJ2-5 | TRBV6-1 | ANSAVRGGQETQY
many | TRBJ2-7 | TRBV28 | ASSPPDTYEQY
many | TRBJ2-7 | TRBV20-1 | SASSGSHEQY
many | TRBJ2-1 | TRBV6-2/TRBV6-3 | ASRGLRIFNEQF
medium-sized | TRBJ1-1 | TRBV7-3 | ASSQGGNTEAF
few | TRBJ2-2 | TRBV5-6 | ASSLGLAGGSAGELF
NA | TRBJ1-2 | TRBV20-1 | SARPTGRPNYGYT
many | TRBJ2-1 | TRBV28 | ASSSLLGTQGPTGEVSYNEQF
many | TRBJ2-6 | TRBV6-5 | ASILGGAGANVLT
many | TRBJ2-1 | TRBV19 | ASSPRDPNYNEQF
NA | TRBJ2-2 | TRBV24-1 | ATSDPSKAGGTGELF
many | TRBJ2-2 | TRBV7-9 | ASRQRGLARTGELF
NA | TRBJ2-1 | TRBV20-1 | SARVPGGPDEQF
many | TRBJ2-5 | TRBV7-3 | ASSSSGTGGGETQY
many | TRBJ2-1 | TRBV28 | ASSLHAGLYNEQF
many | TRBJ1-1 | TRBV2 | ASSEGLNTEAF
many | TRBJ2-1 | TRBV29-1 | SVEVVGGYYNEQF
many | TRBJ2-6 | TRBV12-3/TRBV12-4 | ASTMSRVLT
many | TRBJ2-7 | TRBV7-9 | ASSLSQSSYEQY
many | TRBJ2-1 | TRBV9 | ASSRSSGNNGEQF
many | TRBJ2-1 | TRBV9 | ASSETGTRGDEQF
many | TRBJ2-2 | TRBV7-9 | ASSSGTDVGELF
many | TRBJ1-5 | TRBV20-1 | SARTGTVGYQPQH
large | TRBJ2-1 | TRBV6-6 | ASRAPLEGRWTDEQF
many | TRBJ2-3 | TRBV20-1 | SARMLVRASGSSLDTQY
many | TRBJ2-1 | TRBV20-1 | SARAAGSGRDSFYNEQF
many | TRBJ2-7 | TRBV11-2 | ASSLLATYEQY
many | TRBJ2-2 | TRBV24-1 | ATSDGLAGANTGELF
many | TRBJ2-2 | TRBV5-1 | ASSFGLAGAGTGELF
many | TRBJ2-5 | TRBV6-1 | ASSAGLQETQY
many | TRBJ2-3 | TRBV18 | ASSPHFTDTQY